This T cell receptor beta chain was captured by sequencing in a study of blood T cell repertoires in COVID-19. Overall study context: Collection of acute and convalescent COVID-19 samples took place in the United States, Italy and Spain. PBMCs, B-cell-depleted T cells, or T cells were the source of the cDNA or gDNA that made up the material.

After removal of 4 bases from V and 7 bases from J, the junction contained 4 bases not matched to a gene. CDR3 length: 15 residues. Per germline, CDR1 SGHRS and CDR2 YFSETQ. Source study methods: Amplification of reference gene primers provided the estimated nucleated cell counts. Assay used: immunoSEQ multiplex PCR; TCRdb lists only in-frame clones, some missing. V, J and clone size are taken as reported in that table, and D and trimming were inferred from the DNA itself. Among around 41,000 clones listed, around 81% were seen once. Sequenced material: peripheral blood. V usage is TRBV5-1 and J usage is TRBJ1-6; 11 positions agree with TRBD1. The TCR sequence derives from a woman older than 75 with acute or convalescent COVID-19. The DNA for the CDR3 is TGCGCCAGCAGCCCAGGGACAGGGGGAAATTCACCCCTCCACTTT. Translation: CASSPGTGGNSPLHF.